This entry lists 25 T cell receptor beta chains sequenced from one sample in a study of control samples from healthy donors and cancer patients. Sequencing used immunoSEQ multiplex PCR; TCRdb keeps in-frame clones, though not all of them. The sample holds about 94,000 clones, approximately 90% seen once. Sample: blood. The receptors originated from a woman aged 18-29 years in good health.

V is TRBV18 and J is TRBJ1-1, with a tentative D call TRBD1 (5 bases). The CDR3 loop spans 14 amino acids. The germline gives CDR1 KGHSH, CDR2 LQKENI. V lost 3 bases, J lost 7 bases, and 15 bases lay in between. The CDR3 loop is CASSPNRNLDEAFF. CDR3 sequence (DNA): TGTGCCAGCTCACCGAACAGGAATCTCGATGAAGCTTTCTTT.

CDR3 sequence (DNA): TGTGCCAGCAGCTTCATGGGGAGCGATCAGCCCCAGCATTTT. Its translation: CASSFMGSDQPQHF. This chain links TRBV7-9 with TRBJ1-5, with D hard to call. Deletions cut 3 bases from V and 5 bases from J, with 11 bases between. Germline V lookup: CDR1 SEHNR, CDR2 FQNEAQ (reference sequence). The CDR3 has 14 amino acids.

This sequence joins TRBV4-2 and TRBJ1-1; D is unclear. Deletions cut 0 bases from V and 1 base from J, with 9 bases between. Per germline, CDR1 LGHNA and CDR2 YNFKEQ. The CDR3 has 15 residues. This CDR3 reads CASSQEGSKNTEAFF. The CDR3 DNA is TGTGCCAGCAGCCAAGAGGGCTCAAAGAACACTGAAGCTTTCTTT.

This clone was counted a few times. The J gene is TRBJ1-1, the V gene TRBV6-5; weak D call: TRBD1 (5 bases). The CDR3 consists of 16 residues. Germline loops: CDR1 MNHEY, CDR2 SVGAGI. V dropped 2 bases and J dropped 1 base, with 14 bases sitting between them. CDR3 DNA: TGTGCCAGCAGTTACCGAGGACATGTCCGGAACACTGAAGCTTTCTTT. Amino acids: CASSYRGHVRNTEAFF.

This clone was recorded once. The chain has TRBV5-1 and TRBJ1-3; no reliable D call. The CDR3 is 13 amino acids. CDR1 is SGHRS, CDR2 YFSETQ, per germline. Trimming took 5 bases from V and 8 from J, leaving 14 bases between them. CDR3 in DNA: TGCGCCAGCAGACCTGAACCTGGGGACACCATATATTTT. It encodes CASRPEPGDTIYF.

In DNA form, the CDR3 reads TGCGCCAGCAATCACAGGACAGGGGCAAACTATGGCTACACCTTC. Protein: CASNHRTGANYGYTF. The rearrangement joins TRBV10-1 to TRBJ1-2, with 9 bases matching TRBD1. The CDR3 contains 15 residues. Trimming took 7 bases from V and 2 from J; bases not matched to a gene: 8. CDR1 WNHNN and CDR2 SYGVQD come from the germline V gene (reference sequence).

V gene TRBV7-8 combines with J gene TRBJ1-2; D is ambiguous. Trimming took 1 base from V and 6 from J, leaving 6 bases between them. This CDR3 comprises 12 residues. From germline, CDR1 is SGHVS and CDR2 FQNEAQ. The CDR3 region is CASSLGGNGYTF. In DNA, the CDR3 is TGTGCCAGCAGCTTAGGAGGGAATGGCTACACCTTC.

V usage is TRBV21-1 and J usage is TRBJ2-5. TRBV21-1 is a known pseudogene. The CDR3 extends over 16 amino acids. The CDR3 nucleotides read TGTGCCAGCAGCAAAAGGGAGACTGGGGGGCGGGAGACCCAGTACTTC. Translation gives CASSKRETGGRETQYF.

The chain carries TRBV9 and TRBJ1-1; no definite D call. CDR1 and CDR2 from the germline V gene are SGDLS and YYNGEE. This CDR3 comprises 13 residues. The V and J ends lost 3 bases and 1 base respectively, with 7 bases between them. The CDR3 DNA sequence: TGTGCCAGCAGCGGATACAGGAACACTGAAGCTTTCTTT. Translating gives CASSGYRNTEAFF.

The chain links TRBV2 to TRBJ2-7, with D tentatively TRBD1 (5 bases). The CDR3 is 14 amino acids. V was shortened by 0 bases and J by 2 bases, with 8 bases between the two germline ends. Germline-derived CDR1 and CDR2 are SNHLY and FYNNEI. The CDR3 loop is CASSEARQTYEQYF. CDR3 sequence (DNA): TGTGCCAGCAGTGAAGCGCGACAGACCTACGAGCAGTACTTC.

The genes are TRBV5-1 and TRBJ2-5, with unresolved D. V was trimmed by 0 bases and J by 1 base, leaving 10 bases between them. The CDR3 runs 15 residues. In germline, CDR1 is SGHRS, CDR2 YFSETQ. In nucleotides, the CDR3 is TGCGCCAGCAGCTTGGTTGGAACTGGCCAAGAGACCCAGTACTTC. It yields the protein CASSLVGTGQETQYF.

This sequence joins TRBV6-6 and TRBJ1-1; TRBD1 matches 7 bases. The germline V gene encodes CDR1 MNHNY and CDR2 SVGAGI (reference sequence). V lost 2 bases and J lost 11; bases outside the gene matches: 14. The CDR3 contains 15 residues. CDR3 protein: CASSYTRQGTVSAFF. CDR3 bases: TGTGCCAGCAGTTACACTCGACAGGGTACTGTTTCGGCTTTCTTT.

The chain recombines TRBV6-6 with TRBJ1-1, with a tentative D call TRBD1 (6 bases). The CDR3 totals 13 residues. CDR1 and CDR2 from the germline V gene are MNHNY and SVGAGI (reference sequence). V lost 5 bases and J lost 11, with 18 bases in between. CDR3 residues: CASSALGDILAFF. The CDR3 DNA follows: TGTGCCAGCAGTGCCCTGGGGGACATCCTTGCTTTCTTT.

This sequence joins TRBV6-6 and TRBJ2-7, with D unresolved. This CDR3 spans 17 amino acids. Germline CDR1 is MNHNY and CDR2 is SVGAGI (reference sequence). The V gene lost 5 bases and the J gene lost 5 bases, with 25 bases spanning the gap. CDR3: CASSHMLFLTEPNEQYF. DNA for the CDR3: TGTGCCAGCAGTCACATGCTATTTCTTACAGAGCCGAACGAGCAGTACTTC.

V gene TRBV6-5 combines with J gene TRBJ1-5; D may be TRBD1 (5 bases). The CDR3 spans 16 residues. V lost 4 bases, J lost 4 bases, and 17 bases lay in between. The germline V gene encodes CDR1 MNHEY and CDR2 SVGAGI. The CDR3 region is CASSSRGGNGNQPQHF. CDR3 bases: TGTGCCAGCAGTTCCCGGGGGGGGAATGGTAATCAGCCCCAGCATTTT.

The chain recombines TRBV27 with TRBJ2-7; 11 bases map to TRBD1. This CDR3 comprises 15 residues. Germline CDR1 and CDR2: MNHEY and SMNVEV (reference sequence). Trimming at V came to 6 bases and at J to 3 bases, leaving 7 bases not matched to a gene. CDR3 nucleotide sequence: TGTGCCAGCAGCACCGGGACAGGGGGGATCTACGAGCAGTACTTC. Encoded protein: CASSTGTGGIYEQYF.

The chain combines TRBV3-1 (or the pseudogene TRBV3-2) with TRBJ1-2; TRBD1 is a possible D gene (6 bases). The V gene lost 5 bases and the J gene lost 4 bases, with 14 bases spanning the gap. From germline, CDR1 is LGHDT and CDR2 YNNKEL (reference sequence). The CDR3 contains 14 residues. CDR3 sequence (DNA): TGTGCCAGCAGCACTCGACAGGAAATCTATGGCTACACCTTC. It specifies CASSTRQEIYGYTF.

The J gene is TRBJ1-5, the V gene TRBV11-2, with D perhaps TRBD1 (5 bases). The CDR3 runs 14 residues. The V gene lost 4 bases and the J gene lost 3 bases, with 10 bases spanning the gap. The V gene's germline CDR1 is SGHAT and CDR2 FQNNGV. The CDR3, as DNA: TGTGCCAGCAGCTCTCAGGGAATCAATCAGCCCCAGCATTTT. The encoded protein is CASSSQGINQPQHF.

Regarding this clone: One end of the junction fails to match germline, which may point to a read error. The sample holds other DNA sequences that translate to the same CDR3. The CDR3 sequence: CATQDTAKNIQYF. The DNA of the CDR3 is TGCGCCACCCAAGACACCGCCAAAAACATTCAGTACTTC. The chain uses TRBV24-1 and TRBJ2-4, with no clear D. Germline V lookup: CDR1 KGHDR, CDR2 SFDVKD. The CDR3 is 13 amino acids.

The chain links TRBV6-2 or TRBV6-3 to TRBJ2-3, with 9 bases that match TRBD2. Germline V gene sequence: CDR1 MNHEY, CDR2 SVGEGT. CDR3 size: 18 residues. V shed 6 bases and J 0 bases; nucleotides not matched to a gene: 13. The CDR3 loop is CASSRQRGAPTSTDTQYF. The DNA for the CDR3 is TGTGCCAGCAGCCGCCAGCGGGGGGCACCGACTAGCACAGATACGCAGTATTTT.

In its sample, this clone was seen once. The rearrangement links TRBV6-1 to TRBJ1-2; D remains ambiguous. This CDR3 contains 15 residues. Germline V gene data show CDR1 as MNHNS and CDR2 as SASEGT. Trimming took off 3 bases at V and 7 bases at J, with 18 bases between the two ends. Here the CDR3 DNA reads TGTGCCAGCAGTGACGTCGGGCAGACCAACCCTGGCTACACCTTC. Encoded protein: CASSDVGQTNPGYTF.

This rearrangement joins TRBV19 to TRBJ2-5, with 7 nucleotides matching TRBD1. The germline V gene has CDR1 LNHDA and CDR2 SQIVND (reference sequence). J was trimmed by 5 bases and V by 5 bases; bases with no gene match: 5. The CDR3 is 13 amino acids. CDR3 nucleotide sequence: TGTGCCAGTAGTTCTACAGGGGTCGAGACCCAGTACTTC. It is translated as CASSSTGVETQYF.

This sequence joins TRBV6-1 and TRBJ1-2; 7 bases match TRBD1. This CDR3 spans 18 amino acids. Germline CDR1 and CDR2: MNHNS and SASEGT. V lost 2 bases and J lost 4; bases outside the gene matches: 16. This CDR3 reads CASSERGQAGFSSYGYTF. The CDR3, as DNA: TGTGCCAGCAGTGAACGTGGACAGGCCGGGTTCTCCTCCTATGGCTACACCTTC.

The table lists this clone with a count of one. The chain employs TRBV11-2 and TRBJ2-3; TRBD2 is a possible D gene (5 bases). The V end was cut by 8 bases, the J end by 3 bases, with 9 bases between. The CDR3 runs 12 residues. CDR1 is SGHAT and CDR2 is FQNNGV in the germline V gene. CDR3 sequence: CASGLWTDTQYF. CDR3 bases: TGTGCCAGCGGACTTTGGACAGATACGCAGTATTTT.

The chain is built from TRBV2 and TRBJ1-1; D is possibly TRBD1 (5 bases). V was trimmed by 11 bases and J by 0 bases, leaving 16 bases between them. CDR1 and CDR2 (germline): SNHLY, FYNNEI. CDR3 length equals 14 residues. CDR3 sequence reads: CAVRRGPMNTEAFF. The DNA of the CDR3 is TGTGCCGTTAGGAGGGGTCCCATGAACACTGAAGCTTTCTTT.